This T cell receptor beta chain was found in a study of vaccination effects on CD4 cells after COVID-19. A remark on this clone: Its antigen remains unidentified.

Viral peptide pools were used in the ViraFEST assay to expand antigen-specific CD4+ T cells, and sequencing came afterward. Cells that had been cultured for roughly eleven days were the source of isolated CD4+ T cells. Among the vaccine recipients, none had a prior SARS-CoV-2 infection, and nucleocapsid antibodies were negative. Profiling relied on immunoSEQ multiplex PCR, and the TCRdb table lists in-frame clones only, not all of them. The sample holds about 41,000 clones, about two thirds seen once. This CDR3 is built from 10 residues. V lost 6 bases and J lost 14, with 14 bases in between. The germline V gene has CDR1 DFQATT and CDR2 SNEGSKA (reference sequence).

This sample comprised CD4+ T cells from PBMCs cultured with HCoV-OC43 spike peptides, obtained before COVID-19 vaccination. Subset of the sample: HCoV-OC43 spike overlapping peptide pool stimulation. The clonotype comes from a human donor who received a COVID-19 vaccine. The chain couples TRBV20-1 to TRBJ2-1; possibly TRBD2 for D (5 bases). The CDR3 DNA is TGCAGTGCAACGACCCCGAGGGAGTTCTTC. It codes for CSATTPREFF.